This TCR beta chain is from a study of OX40 agonist ivuxolimab in advanced cancers. Study overall: Therapy given before enrollment (anti-PD-1, anti-PD-L1 or anti-CTLA-4) was allowed, and 40% to 50% had some.

The CDR3 spans 16 residues. V gave up 2 bases and J gave up 2 bases; unmatched junction bases: 5. Germline V lookup: CDR1 MGHRA, CDR2 YSYEKL. In its sample, this clone ranks as medium-sized. Distinct nucleotide sequences in the sample also encode this CDR3. Libraries were prepared by immunoSEQ multiplex PCR; TCRdb keeps only in-frame clonotypes and omits some of them. The sample lists 14,000 to 15,000 clones, around four fifths occurring once. The rearrangement joins TRBV4-1 to TRBJ1-4, with 7 bases fitting TRBD1. The specimen comprised CD4+ or CD8+ T cells sorted from blood, sampled in a trial of the OX40 agonist ivuxolimab. This receptor was identified in an adult with an advanced solid tumor such as melanoma, head and neck, liver or kidney cancer. CDR3 coding DNA: TGCGCCAGCAGCCAACCGACAGGGAGCACTAATGAAAAACTGTTTTTT. This encodes CASSQPTGSTNEKLFF.